The 29 T cell receptor beta chains below were found in one sample sequenced in a study of CD4 T cells in relation to SARS-CoV-2 and coronaviruses. Libraries were prepared by immunoSEQ multiplex PCR; TCRdb keeps only in-frame clonotypes and omits some of them. The sample holds 19,000 or so clones, around four fifths seen once. The unexposed donors gave CD4+ T cells in 2011-2018, prior to COVID-19. After about 10 days of culture, CD4+ T cells were isolated. These TCRs are of unknown antigen specificity. Sequenced: CD4+ T cells from PBMCs, cultured in vitro. The receptors originated from a human donor in good health.

The genes are TRBV12-3 or TRBV12-4 and TRBJ2-7, with D perhaps TRBD2 (5 bases). The CDR3 has 13 residues. V was cut by 3 bases and J by 6 bases, with 12 bases left in between. The CDR3 loop is CASSFGFAGEQYF. CDR3 nucleotides: TGTGCCAGCAGTTTTGGGTTCGCGGGCGAGCAGTACTTC.

V is TRBV18 and J is TRBJ1-5, with D hard to call. The CDR3 loop spans 14 amino acids. From germline, CDR1 is KGHSH and CDR2 LQKENI. Trimming left V 1 base short and J 1 base short, with 5 bases between. CDR3 in amino acids: CASSPRGSNQPQHF. CDR3 nucleotide sequence: TGTGCCAGCTCACCACGGGGAAGCAATCAGCCCCAGCATTTT.

The chain has TRBV11-2 and TRBJ1-1; the D is unclear. The CDR3 is 13 amino acids. The ends were cut back, 3 bases at V and 3 bases at J, with 8 bases in the middle. The germline gives CDR1 SGHAT, CDR2 FQNNGV. The CDR3 loop reads CASSFKPYTEAFF. DNA for the CDR3: TGTGCCAGCAGCTTTAAACCCTACACTGAAGCTTTCTTT. Supplemented by reference TRBV11-2 and TRBJ1-1, the full variable domain reads EAGVAQSPRYKIIEKRQSVAFWCNPISGHATLYWYQQILGQGPKLLIQFQNNGVVDDSQLPKDRFSAERLKGVDSTLKIQPAKLEDSAVYLCASSFKPYTEAFFGQGTRLTVV.

The chain combines TRBV2 with TRBJ2-1; possibly TRBD1 for D (5 bases). Germline V gene lookup returns CDR1 SNHLY and CDR2 FYNNEI. This CDR3 contains 14 residues. V lost 2 bases and J 15 bases, leaving 20 bases between the germline ends. CDR3 nucleotide sequence: TGTGCCAGCAGTGAATTGGGGCAGGCCAGGAGTCGGTTCTTC. The encoded protein is CASSELGQARSRFF.

The genes are TRBV6-6 and TRBJ2-2; 8 bases fit TRBD1. CDR3 length equals 14 residues. Germline CDR1 is MNHNY and CDR2 is SVGAGI (reference sequence). With V trimmed by 10 bases and J by 5 bases, 9 bases remained unmatched. For the CDR3, the DNA is TGTGCCACCGGACTAACAGGGGGTACCGGGGAGCTGTTTTTT. Translated: CATGLTGGTGELFF.

The chain carries TRBV6-2 or TRBV6-3 and TRBJ2-7; 10 nucleotides line up with TRBD2. Germline values: CDR1 MNHEY, CDR2 SVGEGT. The CDR3 extends over 16 amino acids. J lost 7 bases, V lost 2 bases, and 11 bases had no gene match. The CDR3 region is CASSYPAGGLIGEQYF. DNA for the CDR3: TGTGCCAGCAGTTACCCAGCGGGAGGGTTGATCGGAGAGCAGTACTTC.

This sequence joins TRBV3-1 (or the pseudogene TRBV3-2) and TRBJ2-1; TRBD2 aligns across 9 bases. Germline CDR1 LGHDT, CDR2 YNNKEL (reference sequence). The length of the CDR3 is 14 residues. J gave up 6 bases and V 4 bases, and 4 bases lay outside the gene matches. The CDR3 is CASSRGLASNEQFF. The CDR3 nucleotides read TGTGCCAGCAGCCGAGGACTAGCGAGCAATGAGCAGTTCTTC.

The chain carries TRBV10-3 and TRBJ2-7; 9 nucleotides match TRBD1. This CDR3 has 17 residues. Germline CDR1 is ENHRY and CDR2 is SYGVKD. V shed 3 bases, J shed 0 bases, and the junction held 9 bases outside the gene matches. The CDR3 here is CAISDGGDRGSSYEQYF. Written as DNA, the CDR3 is TGTGCCATCAGTGACGGGGGAGACAGGGGGAGCTCCTACGAGCAGTACTTC.

The V call is TRBV6-5, the J call TRBJ1-5; D might be TRBD1 (5 bases). This CDR3 region has 15 residues. Trimming pared 6 bases from V and 0 bases from J, leaving 12 bases between. Germline V gives CDR1 MNHEY, CDR2 SVGAGI. DNA of the CDR3: TGTGCCAGCAGGGAGCGGGGCTTTAGCAATCAGCCCCAGCATTTT. Amino acid sequence: CASRERGFSNQPQHF.

This clone was seen a single time. The chain carries TRBV28 and TRBJ1-4, with no clear D. Germline V gene lookup returns CDR1 MDHEN and CDR2 SYDVKM. The CDR3 contains 13 residues. Trimming cost V 2 bases and J 7 bases, with 8 bases left between them. CDR3 sequence reads: CASSLGLSEKLFF. CDR3 in DNA: TGTGCCAGCAGTTTAGGTCTTAGTGAAAAACTGTTTTTT.

This clone was detected once. V gene TRBV2 combines with J gene TRBJ1-3, with a tentative D call TRBD1 (6 bases). CDR3 length: 14 amino acids. V lost 6 bases and J lost 4, with 13 bases in between. The germline V gene has CDR1 SNHLY and CDR2 FYNNEI. The CDR3 sequence: CASSLQGTGNTIYF. CDR3 nucleotides: TGTGCCAGCAGCCTACAGGGTACCGGAAACACCATATATTTT.

The chain links TRBV5-1 to TRBJ1-6, with D hard to call. CDR1 is SGHRS and CDR2 is YFSETQ in the germline V gene. The CDR3 loop spans 13 amino acids. Trimming shortened V by 0 bases and J by 8 bases, and 6 bases separated the two germline ends. The DNA for the CDR3 is TGCGCCAGCAGCTTGGAGTGGGATTCACCCCTCCACTTT. This translates into CASSLEWDSPLHF.

This clone was recorded a few times. Other DNA sequences from this sample encode an identical CDR3 as well. The chain recombines TRBV19 with TRBJ1-5; 9 positions agree with TRBD1. V shed 6 bases, J shed 4 bases, and the junction held 1 base outside the gene matches. CDR1 and CDR2 from the germline V gene are LNHDA and SQIVND (reference sequence). The CDR3 is 13 amino acids. The CDR3 DNA is TGTGCCAGTAGGGGGACAGGGAATCAGCCCCAGCATTTT. This sequence encodes CASRGTGNQPQHF.

This clone was seen a handful of times. The rearrangement links TRBV21-1 to TRBJ2-7; the table's D call of TRBD1 was not tested on the DNA. TRBV21-1 has pseudogene status. This CDR3 has 11 amino acids. The DNA of the CDR3 is TGTGCCAGCAGCGACAGGGGCCAGCAGTACTTC. Protein sequence: CASSDRGQQYF.

The gene calls are TRBV30 and TRBJ2-3; the D call may be TRBD1 or TRBD2 (5 bases each). V lost 8 bases and J lost 1, with 7 bases in between. Germline CDR1 and CDR2: GTSNPN and SVGIG (reference sequence). This CDR3 is 11 amino acids long. The CDR3 DNA reads as TGTGCCCAGGGACGCACAGATACGCAGTATTTT. It encodes CAQGRTDTQYF.

V usage is TRBV6-5 and J usage is TRBJ2-2; tentatively, D is TRBD1 (6 bases). CDR1 MNHEY and CDR2 SVGAGI come from the germline V gene. The CDR3 extends over 14 amino acids. The V end lost 7 bases, the J end lost 7 bases, and 16 bases lay between the germline ends. The CDR3 sequence: CASTVQGSFGELFF. The CDR3 DNA reads TGTGCCAGCACCGTACAGGGCAGCTTCGGGGAGCTGTTTTTT.

The V gene is TRBV4-1, the J gene TRBJ1-4; no clear D gene. The CDR3 length is 18 residues. Deletions cut 0 bases from V and 2 bases from J, with 16 bases between. Germline CDR1 and CDR2: MGHRA and YSYEKL. The CDR3 region is CASSQDSLIVRTNEKLFF. In DNA, the CDR3 is TGCGCCAGCAGCCAAGATTCTTTAATCGTGAGGACTAATGAAAAACTGTTTTTT.

The genes are TRBV6-6 and TRBJ2-7; D is possibly TRBD1 (5 bases). CDR1 is MNHNY and CDR2 is SVGAGI in the germline V gene (reference sequence). The CDR3 contains 14 residues. Trimming took 1 base from V and 4 from J, leaving 11 bases between them. The CDR3 nucleotides are TGTGCCAGCAGTTACTGGTCGACAGATTACGAGCAGTACTTC. Its protein product is CASSYWSTDYEQYF.

The J gene is TRBJ2-2, the V gene TRBV5-1; 8 bases match TRBD1. This CDR3 is 17 amino acids long. CDR1 is SGHRS, CDR2 YFSETQ, per germline. Trimming cost V 2 bases and J 5 bases; bases outside gene matches: 11. CDR3 region: CASSLTSLDRVTGELFF. CDR3 DNA sequence: TGCGCCAGCAGCTTAACTAGCTTGGACAGGGTGACCGGGGAGCTGTTTTTT.

V gene TRBV5-6 combines with J gene TRBJ2-1; TRBD2 aligns across 8 bases. The CDR3 has 16 amino acids. The trim removed 5 bases at V and 0 bases at J, leaving 7 bases unmatched. Germline V lookup: CDR1 SGHDT, CDR2 YYEEEE. The CDR3 bases are TGTGCCAGCAGGCATACTAGCGGAAGCTCCTACAATGAGCAGTTCTTC. It is translated as CASRHTSGSSYNEQFF.

The rearrangement joins TRBV3-1 (or the pseudogene TRBV3-2) to TRBJ2-1; no clear D gene. Germline loops: CDR1 LGHDT, CDR2 YNNKEL (reference sequence). The CDR3 spans 18 residues. V gave up 0 bases and J gave up 6 bases, with 21 bases separating them. Written as DNA, the CDR3 is TGTGCCAGCAGCCAAGATTCGGCAGGCTGGGTAGTTTCCAATGAGCAGTTCTTC. Residues: CASSQDSAGWVVSNEQFF.

This chain connects TRBV27 to TRBJ2-1; 13 bases line up with TRBD2. The CDR3 has 13 amino acids. CDR1 is MNHEY and CDR2 is SMNVEV in the germline V gene (reference sequence). Losses at the gene ends were 8 bases for V and 6 bases for J; bases not matched to a gene: 1. This chain's CDR3 is CASRTSGSNEQFF. The CDR3 region has the DNA TGTGCCAGCCGGACTAGCGGGAGCAATGAGCAGTTCTTC.

This sequence joins TRBV28 and TRBJ2-7, with D perhaps matching TRBD1 (6 bases). CDR3 length: 20 residues. Germline V gives CDR1 MDHEN, CDR2 SYDVKM. V was clipped by 3 bases and J by 1 base, with 28 bases between them. DNA of the CDR3: TGTGCCAGCAGTTTCCCTACTACTTTCCTACAGGGAAGAGGTTCCTACGAGCAGTACTTC. Its protein product is CASSFPTTFLQGRGSYEQYF.

The rearrangement joins TRBV21-1 to TRBJ2-3. TRBV21-1 is a listed pseudogene. The length of the CDR3 is 20 residues. CDR3 loop: CASSKVGRYVRSESTDTQYF. The CDR3 region has the DNA TGTGCCAGCAGCAAAGTAGGGCGTTACGTTCGATCCGAAAGCACAGATACGCAGTATTTT.

This chain links TRBV29-1 with TRBJ2-7; 8 nucleotides line up with TRBD1. The V and J ends lost 5 bases and 0 bases, in that order; junction bases with no gene match: 3. Germline assignment: CDR1 SQVTM and CDR2 ANQGSEA. The CDR3 is made up of 13 amino acids. The CDR3 DNA follows: TGCAGCGTTTGGACAGGGAACTCCTACGAGCAGTACTTC. Translation gives CSVWTGNSYEQYF.

The chain has TRBV3-1 (or the pseudogene TRBV3-2) and TRBJ2-7; TRBD1 or TRBD2 may be the D gene (5 bases each). Trimming removed 3 bases from V and 3 bases from J, with 9 bases in between. This CDR3 is built from 13 residues. Per germline, CDR1 LGHDT and CDR2 YNNKEL (reference sequence). The CDR3 loop is CASSHRDRYEQYF. For the CDR3, the DNA is TGTGCCAGCAGCCACCGGGACCGCTACGAGCAGTACTTC.

The V and J genes are TRBV2 and TRBJ2-1, with 13 bases aligning to TRBD2. V lost 4 bases, J lost 7 bases, and 4 bases stayed unmatched. Germline CDR1 reads SNHLY; CDR2 reads FYNNEI. This CDR3 region has 15 residues. Here the CDR3 reads CASSGTSGRGNEQFF. CDR3 sequence (DNA): TGTGCCAGCAGTGGGACTAGCGGGAGAGGAAATGAGCAGTTCTTC.

V usage is TRBV14 and J usage is TRBJ2-7; TRBD2 aligns across 8 bases. Germline trimming cut 0 bases from V and 6 bases from J; bases unmatched to any gene: 10. The CDR3 runs 16 residues. The V gene's germline CDR1 is SGHDN and CDR2 FVKESK. The CDR3 coding sequence is TGTGCCAGCAGCCAAGATAATGCAGCGGGAGAAGGCGAGCAGTACTTC. As protein: CASSQDNAAGEGEQYF.

V and J are TRBV12-3 or TRBV12-4 and TRBJ1-1; D might be TRBD1 (6 bases). Trimming removed 6 bases at V and 12 bases at J, with 20 bases between. The CDR3 extends over 13 amino acids. CDR3 protein: CASREGGNMRTFF. The CDR3, as DNA: TGTGCCAGCAGGGAGGGGGGAAACATGAGAACTTTCTTT.